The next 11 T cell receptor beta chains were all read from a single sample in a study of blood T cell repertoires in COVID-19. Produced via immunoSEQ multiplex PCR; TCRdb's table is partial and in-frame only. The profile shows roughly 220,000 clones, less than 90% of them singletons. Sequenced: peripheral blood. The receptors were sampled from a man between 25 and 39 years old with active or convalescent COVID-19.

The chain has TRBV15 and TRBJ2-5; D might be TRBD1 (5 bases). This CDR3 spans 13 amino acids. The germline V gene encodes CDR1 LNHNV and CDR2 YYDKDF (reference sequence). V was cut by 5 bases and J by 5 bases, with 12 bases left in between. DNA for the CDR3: TGTGCCACCAGCTCAGGGATTTGGGAGACCCAGTACTTC. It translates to CATSSGIWETQYF.

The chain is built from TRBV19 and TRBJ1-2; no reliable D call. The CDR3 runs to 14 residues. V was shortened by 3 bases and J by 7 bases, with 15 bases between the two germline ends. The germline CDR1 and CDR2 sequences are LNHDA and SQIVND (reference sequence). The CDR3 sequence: CASSMSAVLGGYTF. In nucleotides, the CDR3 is TGTGCCAGTAGTATGTCCGCGGTTCTTGGTGGCTACACCTTC. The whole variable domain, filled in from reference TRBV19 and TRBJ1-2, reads DGGITQSPKYLFRKEGQNVTLSCEQNLNHDAMYWYRQDPGQGLRLIYYSQIVNDFQKGDIAEGYSVSREKKESFPLTVTSAQKNPTAFYLCASSMSAVLGGYTFGSGTRLTVV.

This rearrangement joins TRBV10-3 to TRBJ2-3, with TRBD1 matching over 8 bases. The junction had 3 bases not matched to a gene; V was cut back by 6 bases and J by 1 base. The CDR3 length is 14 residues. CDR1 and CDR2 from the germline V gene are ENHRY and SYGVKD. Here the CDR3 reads CAIRTDRGTDTQYF. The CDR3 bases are TGTGCCATCAGGACGGACAGGGGCACAGATACGCAGTATTTT.

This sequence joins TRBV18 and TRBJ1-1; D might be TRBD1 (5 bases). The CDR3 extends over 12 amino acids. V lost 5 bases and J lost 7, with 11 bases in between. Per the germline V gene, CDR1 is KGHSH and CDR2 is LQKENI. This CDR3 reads CASSSGGNEAFF. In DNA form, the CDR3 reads TGTGCCAGCTCATCCGGGGGGAATGAAGCTTTCTTT.

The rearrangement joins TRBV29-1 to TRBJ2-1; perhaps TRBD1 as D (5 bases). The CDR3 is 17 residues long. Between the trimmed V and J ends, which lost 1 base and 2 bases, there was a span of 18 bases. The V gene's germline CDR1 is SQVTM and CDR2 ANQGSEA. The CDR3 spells CSVEALSDLGPYNEQFF. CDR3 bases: TGCAGCGTTGAAGCCCTCTCGGACCTGGGGCCCTACAATGAGCAGTTCTTC.

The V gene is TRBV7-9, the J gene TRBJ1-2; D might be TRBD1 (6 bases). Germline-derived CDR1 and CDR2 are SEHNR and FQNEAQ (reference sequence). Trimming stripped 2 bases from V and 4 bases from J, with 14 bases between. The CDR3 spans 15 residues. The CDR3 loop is CASSLSSDRRYGYTF. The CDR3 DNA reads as TGTGCCAGCAGCTTATCCTCCGACAGGCGCTATGGCTACACCTTC. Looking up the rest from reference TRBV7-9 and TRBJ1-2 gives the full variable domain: DTGVSQNPRHKITKRGQNVTFRCDPISEHNRLYWYRQTLGQGPEFLTYFQNEAQLEKSRLLSDRFSAERPKGSFSTLEIQRTEQGDSAMYLCASSLSSDRRYGYTFGSGTRLTVV.

CDR3 amino acids: CASSVKAGANNSPLHF. DNA of the CDR3: TGTGCCAGCAGCGTAAAGGCAGGGGCCAATAATTCACCCCTCCACTTT. This chain connects TRBV9 to TRBJ1-6; TRBD1 is a possible D gene (6 bases). V was clipped by 1 base and J by 5 bases, with 13 bases between them. The CDR3 is 16 amino acids. Germline CDR1 and CDR2: SGDLS and YYNGEE.

The CDR3 here is CASSETGEGNQPQHF. CDR3 DNA: TGCGCCAGCAGCGAGACAGGGGAAGGCAATCAGCCCCAGCATTTT. The chain is built from TRBV5-1 and TRBJ1-5, with 8 bases identical to TRBD1. This CDR3 is 15 amino acids long. CDR1 is SGHRS and CDR2 is YFSETQ in the germline V gene. J was trimmed by 2 bases and V by 4 bases; bases with no gene match: 5. The full variable domain, in which reference TRBV5-1 and TRBJ1-5 provide the parts outside the CDR3, is KAGVTQTPRYLIKTRGQQVTLSCSPISGHRSVSWYQQTPGQGLQFLFEYFSETQRNKGNFPGRFSGRQFSNSRSEMNVSTLELGDSALYLCASSETGEGNQPQHFGDGTRLSIL.

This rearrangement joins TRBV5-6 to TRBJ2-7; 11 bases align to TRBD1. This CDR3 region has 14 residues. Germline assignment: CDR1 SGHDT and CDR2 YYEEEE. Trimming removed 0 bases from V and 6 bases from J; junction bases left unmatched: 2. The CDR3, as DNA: TGTGCCAGCAGCTTGGTCGGGACAGGGGGCGAGCAGTACTTC. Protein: CASSLVGTGGEQYF.

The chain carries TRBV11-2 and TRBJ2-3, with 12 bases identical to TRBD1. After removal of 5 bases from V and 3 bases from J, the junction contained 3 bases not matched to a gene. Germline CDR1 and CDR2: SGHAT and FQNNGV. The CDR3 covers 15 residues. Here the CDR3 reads CASSRDRGRTDTQYF. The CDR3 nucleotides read TGTGCCAGCAGCCGGGACAGGGGGCGAACAGATACGCAGTATTTT.

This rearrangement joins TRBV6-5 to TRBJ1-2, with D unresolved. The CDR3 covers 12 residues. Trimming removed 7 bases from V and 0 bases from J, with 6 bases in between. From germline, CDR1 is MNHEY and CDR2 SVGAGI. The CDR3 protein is CASKSANYGYTF. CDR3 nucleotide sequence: TGTGCCAGCAAATCAGCTAACTATGGCTACACCTTC.